These 6 T cell receptor beta chains originate from one sample sequenced in a study of siplizumab effects on memory and regulatory T cells. The assay was immunoSEQ multiplex PCR, and TCRdb's table has in-frame clones only and misses some. The sample has approximately 100,000 clones; approximately 93% are singletons. What was sequenced was Tregs sorted from blood. All receptors come from a human donor in good health.

V is TRBV21-1 and J is TRBJ2-7; TRBD2 is the table's D call, not checked against the DNA. TRBV21-1 has pseudogene status. The CDR3 loop spans 17 amino acids. The CDR3 nucleotides read TGTGCCAGCAGCAAACGGGTCGGTTTTAGGAGCTCCTACGAGCAGTACTTC. It is translated as CASSKRVGFRSSYEQYF.

The chain carries TRBV7-3 and TRBJ2-4, with 9 bases identical to TRBD1. V gave up 0 bases and J gave up 9 bases; unmatched junction bases: 3. CDR3 size: 14 residues. Germline V gives CDR1 SGHTA, CDR2 FQGTGA. The CDR3, as DNA: TGTGCCAGCAGCTTAACGGGGACAGGGTCCATTCAGTACTTC. It encodes CASSLTGTGSIQYF.

CDR3 amino acids: CASGFAGQGTEAFF. For the CDR3, the DNA is TGTGCTAGTGGTTTCGCAGGGCAAGGGACTGAAGCTTTCTTT. This chain uses TRBV12-5 with TRBJ1-1; tentative D call: TRBD1 (5 bases). The V gene's germline CDR1 is LGHNT and CDR2 FRNRAP. Trimming removed 3 bases from V and 5 bases from J, with 13 bases in between. The CDR3 runs 14 residues.

The V call is TRBV15, the J call TRBJ2-1; TRBD2 agrees at 10 bases. V was pared by 0 bases and J by 8 bases, with 7 bases of the junction left unmatched. Germline CDR1 reads LNHNV; CDR2 reads YYDKDF (reference sequence). This CDR3 comprises 16 residues. CDR3 in DNA: TGTGCCACCAGCAGAGAATTAGCGGGGGGCTTCGATGAGCAGTTCTTC. Its protein product is CATSRELAGGFDEQFF.

CDR3 amino acids: CASSQESSVGINTEAFF. Here the CDR3 DNA reads TGTGCCAGCAGCCAAGAGAGTTCGGTTGGTATTAACACTGAAGCTTTCTTT. This sequence joins TRBV5-4 and TRBJ1-1; D gene uncertain. Deletions cut 4 bases from V and 2 bases from J, with 21 bases between. The CDR3 covers 17 residues. Germline-derived CDR1 and CDR2 are SGHNT and YYREEE (reference sequence).

The rearrangement links TRBV30 to TRBJ1-5; no definite D call. V was shortened by 2 bases and J by 5 bases, with 10 bases between the two germline ends. Germline CDR1 GTSNPN, CDR2 SVGIG (reference sequence). The length of the CDR3 is 13 residues. In nucleotides, the CDR3 is TGTGCCTGGAGTCGGGGTGGCGATCAGCCCCAGCATTTT. This sequence encodes CAWSRGGDQPQHF.